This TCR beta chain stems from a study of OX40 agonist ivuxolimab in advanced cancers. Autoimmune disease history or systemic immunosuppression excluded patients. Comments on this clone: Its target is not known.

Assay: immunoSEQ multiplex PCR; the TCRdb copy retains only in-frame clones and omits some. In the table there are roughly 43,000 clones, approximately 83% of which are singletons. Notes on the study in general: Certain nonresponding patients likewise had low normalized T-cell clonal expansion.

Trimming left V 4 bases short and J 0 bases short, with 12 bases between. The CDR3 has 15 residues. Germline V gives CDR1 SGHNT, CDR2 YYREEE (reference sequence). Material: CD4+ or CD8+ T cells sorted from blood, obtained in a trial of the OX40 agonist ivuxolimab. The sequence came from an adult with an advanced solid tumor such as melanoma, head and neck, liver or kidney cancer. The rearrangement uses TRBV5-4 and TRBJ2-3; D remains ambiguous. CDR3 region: CASSPRASSTDTQYF. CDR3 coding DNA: TGTGCCAGCAGCCCTCGGGCCTCTAGCACAGATACGCAGTATTTT.